These T cell receptor beta chains were read from a single sample in a study of shared clonotypes between healthy human individuals. The protocol was immunoSEQ multiplex PCR, while the TCRdb copy is restricted to in-frame clones and leaves out a portion. Of 1,400,000 or so clones in the sample, around 98.5% were seen once. The sample consisted of naive CD4+ T cells sorted from blood. These TCRs come from a young man in good health. CDR3s include the opening cysteine and the closing phenylalanine or tryptophan. D genes are given only for firm matches. Clone size is stated in some rows and not others, as once, few, many or a class when expanded.

>TRBV11-2|TRBD2|TRBJ2-7|14|.
CASSFSGNSYEQYF
TGTGCCAGCAGCTTCAGCGGGAACTCCTACGAGCAGTACTTC
>TRBV6-1|.|TRBJ1-5|13|.
CAAGALGNQPQHF
TGTGCCGCCGGGGCCCTCGGCAATCAGCCCCAGCATTTT
>TRBV5-1|.|TRBJ1-5|13|.
CASSLDGSQPQHF
TGCGCCAGCAGCTTGGACGGTTCTCAGCCCCAGCATTTT
>TRBV25-1|.|TRBJ2-1|14|.
CASLGRQTYSEQFF
TGTGCCAGCCTGGGCCGTCAGACCTACAGTGAGCAGTTCTTC
>TRBV25-1|.|TRBJ1-2|11|.
CASSENKGYTF
TGTGCCAGCAGTGAAAATAAGGGCTACACCTTC
>TRBV6-5|.|TRBJ1-1|13|.
CASTENRVTEAFF
TGTGCCAGCACCGAAAACAGGGTTACTGAAGCTTTCTTT
>TRBV5-1|TRBD1|TRBJ2-7|14|.
CASSSTGAAYEQYF
TGCGCCAGCAGCTCGACAGGGGCGGCCTACGAGCAGTACTTC
>TRBV5-4|.|TRBJ2-5|13|.
CASSFQRGETQYF
TGTGCCAGCAGCTTTCAGAGGGGGGAGACCCAGTACTTC
>TRBV9|.|TRBJ2-5|15|once
CASSHRTLRGETQYF
TGTGCCAGCAGCCACCGGACCTTGCGGGGAGAGACCCAGTACTTC
>TRBV29-1|TRBD1|TRBJ2-1|14|.
CSEGAIAGTGEQFF
TGCAGCGAGGGGGCGATAGCAGGCACTGGGGAGCAGTTCTTC
>TRBV4-1|.|TRBJ1-5|19|.
CASSQEVLGGVFGNQPQHF
TGCGCCAGCAGCCAAGAGGTGCTGGGCGGGGTTTTCGGCAATCAGCCCCAGCATTTT
>TRBV7-2|.|TRBJ2-7|13|.
CASSLSGSYEQYF
TGTGCCAGCAGCCTCAGCGGCTCCTACGAGCAGTACTTC
>TRBV11-2|.|TRBJ2-3|16|.
CASSFFRLQDTDTQYF
TGTGCCAGCAGCTTCTTCCGGCTGCAAGACACAGATACGCAGTATTTT
>TRBV5-5|.|TRBJ2-7|15|.
CASSSPALREYEQYF
TGTGCCAGCAGCTCACCAGCCCTTCGAGAGTACGAGCAGTACTTC
>TRBV5-1|TRBD2|TRBJ2-1|16|.
CASSLAGLAGRNEQFF
TGCGCCAGCAGCCTAGCAGGACTAGCGGGTCGCAATGAGCAGTTCTTC
>TRBV6-1|TRBD1|TRBJ1-2|14|.
CASSNGQGRYGYTF
TGTGCCAGCAGTAACGGACAGGGCAGGTATGGCTACACCTTC
>TRBV6-1|TRBD1|TRBJ2-3|14|.
CASSELQGADTQYF
TGTGCCAGCAGTGAACTACAGGGGGCAGATACGCAGTATTTT
>TRBV14|TRBD2|TRBJ2-7|17|.
CASSQRLAGESLYEQYF
TGTGCCAGCAGCCAGAGACTAGCGGGAGAGTCGCTCTACGAGCAGTACTTC
>TRBV19|TRBD1|TRBJ1-2|14|.
CASSIQGVGNGYTF
TGTGCCAGTAGTATACAGGGGGTCGGGAATGGCTACACCTTC
>TRBV5-4|.|TRBJ2-5|15|.
CASSRGPPSQETQYF
TGTGCCAGCAGCCGGGGACCTCCCTCCCAAGAGACCCAGTACTTC
>TRBV5-4|TRBD2|TRBJ2-1|15|.
CASSSSGLAFNEQFF
TGTGCCAGCAGCTCCTCGGGACTAGCGTTTAATGAGCAGTTCTTC
>TRBV29-1|TRBD1|TRBJ2-7|13|.
CSADGQGLTEQYF
TGCAGCGCTGATGGACAGGGTCTTACCGAGCAGTACTTC
>TRBV29-1|.|TRBJ2-3|13|.
CSVVGPSTDTQYF
TGCAGCGTTGTGGGACCTAGCACAGATACGCAGTATTTT
>TRBV20-1|TRBD1|TRBJ2-1|11|.
CSAKQGAEQFF
TGCAGTGCTAAACAGGGGGCTGAGCAGTTCTTC
>TRBV5-6|.|TRBJ1-1|14|.
CASSHRVGASEAFF
TGTGCCAGCAGCCACCGGGTTGGGGCTTCTGAAGCTTTCTTT
>TRBV9|.|TRBJ2-2|16|.
CASGSTAGVNTGELFF
TGTGCCAGCGGGTCAACGGCAGGGGTCAACACCGGGGAGCTGTTTTTT
>TRBV5-1|TRBD2|TRBJ2-2|17|.
CASSLGGRGCGTGELFF
TGCGCCAGCAGCTTAGGCGGGCGGGGGTGCGGCACCGGGGAGCTGTTTTTT
>TRBV6-5|.|TRBJ2-1|14|.
CASSYSAFGNEQFF
TGTGCCAGCAGTTACTCGGCCTTCGGCAATGAGCAGTTCTTC
>TRBV7-9|.|TRBJ2-2|12|.
CASSLGAGELFF
TGTGCCAGCAGCTTGGGTGCCGGGGAGCTGTTTTTT
>TRBV9|TRBD2|TRBJ2-3|15|once
CASSSSGRAPDTQYF
TGTGCCAGCAGCAGTAGCGGGAGGGCCCCAGATACGCAGTATTTT
>TRBV10-1|.|TRBJ2-7|14|.
CASSELGSSYEQYF
TGCGCCAGCAGTGAGCTGGGGTCCTCCTACGAGCAGTACTTC
>TRBV12-5|.|TRBJ2-3|10|once
CASVRGTQYF
TGTGCTAGTGTTCGGGGTACGCAGTATTTT
>TRBV9|TRBD2|TRBJ2-1|16|.
CASSGGVTSGYNEQFF
TGTGCCAGCAGCGGAGGGGTGACTAGCGGTTACAATGAGCAGTTCTTC
>TRBV5-6|.|TRBJ2-3|15|once
CASSLYDRSRDTQYF
TGTGCCAGCAGCTTGTATGATAGATCCCGTGATACGCAGTATTTT
>TRBV12-5|.|TRBJ2-1|12|.
CASGIVGNPQFF
TGTGCTAGTGGTATCGTGGGTAATCCCCAGTTCTTC
>TRBV18|.|TRBJ1-6|14|.
CASSPPQVSSPLHF
TGTGCCAGCTCACCCCCCCAAGTCAGTTCACCCCTCCACTTT
>TRBV7-8|TRBD1|TRBJ2-5|16|.
CASSLGSVSVKGQEYF
TGTGCCAGCAGCTTAGGGTCTGTGTCGGTTAAGGGACAGGAGTACTTC
>TRBV28|.|TRBJ1-1|13|.
CASSFDRLLEAFF
TGTGCCAGCAGTTTCGACAGACTACTTGAAGCTTTCTTT